The 4 T cell receptor beta chains in this list originate from one sample, sequenced in a study of response to subunit inactivated influenza vaccine. TCRdb analysed the RT-PCR reads with MiXCR anew, one entry per CDR3 protein. There are a few hundred thousand distinct CDR3 sequences in the sample; about a fifth occur only once, and about 9.4% lies in the top ten. The specimen comprised PBMCs from blood, sampled about 20 months after vaccination. These receptors were obtained from a man between 50 and 75 years old who received an inactivated influenza vaccine.

The chain carries TRBV29-1 and TRBJ2-5, with D maybe TRBD1 (5 bases). CDR1 and CDR2 (germline): SQVTM, ANQGSEA. CDR3 length equals 12 residues. The germline V and J ends were trimmed by 5 bases and 5 bases, with 12 bases remaining between them. The CDR3 coding sequence is TGCAGCGTTAGCAGGGCGTGGGAGACCCAGTACTTC. It specifies CSVSRAWETQYF.

V gene TRBV12-3 or TRBV12-4 combines with J gene TRBJ2-2, with 10 bases lining up with TRBD2. The CDR3 totals 15 residues. The trim removed 7 bases at V and 1 base at J, leaving 3 bases unmatched. CDR3 bases: TGTGCCAGCACCTCTAGCGGGGGGAACACCGGGGAGCTGTTTTTT. It is translated as CASTSSGGNTGELFF.

The sample holds many counts of this clonotype. The V gene is TRBV5-1, the J gene TRBJ1-2; 7 bases fit TRBD1. Per germline, CDR1 SGHRS and CDR2 YFSETQ. CDR3 size: 15 residues. The trim removed 3 bases at V and 8 bases at J, leaving 13 bases unmatched. The CDR3 loop reads CASSSMTGIGSGYTF. The CDR3, as DNA: TGCGCCAGCAGCTCCATGACAGGGATTGGGTCGGGCTACACCTTC.

In this sample, this clonotype turned up a few times. V and J are TRBV20-1 and TRBJ1-1, with no clear D. Germline lookup yields CDR1 DFQATT and CDR2 SNEGSKA (reference sequence). V gave up 0 bases and J gave up 3 bases, with 14 bases separating them. The CDR3 sequence is 15 residues long. CDR3 sequence: CSARDLYAAYTEAFF. The CDR3 coding sequence is TGCAGTGCTAGAGATCTTTATGCGGCTTACACTGAAGCTTTCTTT.